Following are 25 T cell receptor beta chains from one sample sequenced in a study of T cells in narcolepsy. TCRdb's copy holds only in-frame clones and misses some; the assay was immunoSEQ multiplex PCR. The sample carries about 20,000 clones, roughly four fifths recorded once. The material sequenced was memory (CD45RA-) CD4+ T cells from blood. All receptors come from a human donor in good health.

V usage is TRBV11-2 and J usage is TRBJ1-3; 8 nucleotides align to TRBD1. The V gene's germline CDR1 is SGHAT and CDR2 FQNNGV. Unmatched junction bases numbered 5, after V lost 3 bases and J lost 4 bases. The CDR3 runs 15 residues. The CDR3, as DNA: TGTGCCAGCAGCTTGGACAGGGTCTCCGGAAACACCATATATTTT. It translates to CASSLDRVSGNTIYF.

The table lists this clone with a few counts. The rearrangement links TRBV19 to TRBJ2-5; perhaps TRBD2 as D (5 bases). This CDR3 is 16 amino acids long. Trimming pared 4 bases from V and 1 base from J, leaving 16 bases between. Germline-derived CDR1 and CDR2 are LNHDA and SQIVND (reference sequence). CDR3 protein: CASSRGLRAGQETQYF. DNA of the CDR3: TGTGCCAGTAGTAGAGGATTAAGGGCGGGCCAAGAGACCCAGTACTTC.

V gene TRBV7-9 combines with J gene TRBJ1-1; no definite D call. The CDR3 length is 13 residues. Deletions cut 4 bases from V and 6 bases from J, with 12 bases between. Germline lookup yields CDR1 SEHNR and CDR2 FQNEAQ (reference sequence). The CDR3: CASSSEVDAEAFF. The CDR3 DNA reads TGTGCCAGCAGCTCTGAGGTTGACGCTGAAGCTTTCTTT.

This clone is a singleton in its sample. The chain uses TRBV18 and TRBJ1-4, with TRBD1 matching 7 bases. CDR3 length: 13 residues. Germline values: CDR1 KGHSH, CDR2 LQKENI. V was pared by 5 bases and J by 7 bases, with 4 bases of the junction left unmatched. The CDR3 DNA is TGTGCCAGCTCAGTAAGACAGGGTGAAAAACTGTTTTTT. Translating it yields CASSVRQGEKLFF. Together with reference TRBV18 and TRBJ1-4, the CDR3 gives the full variable domain: NAGVMQNPRHLVRRRGQEARLRCSPMKGHSHVYWYRQLPEEGLKFMVYLQKENIIDESGMPKERFSAEFPKEGPSILRIQQVVRGDSAAYFCASSVRQGEKLFFGSGTQLSVL.

The chain uses TRBV27 and TRBJ1-2; D gene ambiguous. Germline CDR1 MNHEY, CDR2 SMNVEV (reference sequence). This CDR3 is built from 17 residues. Trimming pared 7 bases from V and 1 base from J, leaving 22 bases between. In DNA form, the CDR3 reads TGTGCCAGCACCCAGGTTGGGGTACTGAGGGATAACTATGGCTACACCTTC. It yields the protein CASTQVGVLRDNYGYTF.

This chain joins TRBV28 and TRBJ1-5, with D tentatively TRBD1 (6 bases). The CDR3 extends over 16 amino acids. Germline CDR1 and CDR2: MDHEN and SYDVKM. Trimming took off 5 bases at V and 0 bases at J, with 14 bases between the two ends. This chain's CDR3 is CASSGWTDYSNQPQHF. The CDR3 DNA reads as TGTGCCAGCAGTGGGTGGACAGATTATAGCAATCAGCCCCAGCATTTT.

The chain couples TRBV5-1 to TRBJ2-5, with a tentative D call TRBD2 (5 bases). This CDR3 comprises 16 residues. Germline V gene lookup returns CDR1 SGHRS and CDR2 YFSETQ. Trimming stripped 0 bases from V and 1 base from J, with 13 bases between. The CDR3 DNA sequence: TGCGCCAGCAGCTTGGGCGGGTCCCAACCCCAAGAGACCCAGTACTTC. It codes for CASSLGGSQPQETQYF.

The chain combines TRBV5-4 with TRBJ1-2; TRBD1 is a possible D gene (5 bases). This CDR3 comprises 13 residues. Deletions cut 2 bases from V and 5 bases from J, with 10 bases between. Germline V gene lookup returns CDR1 SGHNT and CDR2 YYREEE (reference sequence). The CDR3 is CASSFRDMYGYTF. Written as DNA, the CDR3 is TGTGCCAGCAGCTTCAGGGATATGTATGGCTACACCTTC.

Concerning this clone itself: The junction departs from the called germline gene at one end, perhaps through a read error. This chain connects TRBV30 to TRBJ1-5; D is possibly TRBD1 (6 bases). This CDR3 is built from 13 residues. Germline CDR1 is GTSNPN and CDR2 is SVGIG (reference sequence). The CDR3 nucleotides are TGTGCCTGGAGTGTACAGGGCAAGCAGCCCCAGCATTTT. Amino acid sequence: CAWSVQGKQPQHF.

The rearrangement links TRBV7-3 to TRBJ2-3; the match to TRBD1 covers 8 bases. This CDR3 contains 16 residues. The V segment lost 5 bases and the J segment 5 bases; nucleotides outside the gene matches: 12. Germline CDR1 SGHTA, CDR2 FQGTGA. DNA of the CDR3: TGTGCCAGCAGCCCGCCCGGGACAGGAGGGGGAGATACGCAGTATTTT. Its translation: CASSPPGTGGGDTQYF. Combining the CDR3 with reference TRBV7-3 and TRBJ2-3 gives the whole variable domain GAGVSQTPSNKVTEKGKYVELRCDPISGHTALYWYRQSLGQGPEFLIYFQGTGAADDSGLPNDRFFAVRPEGSVSTLKIQRTERGDSAVYLCASSPPGTGGGDTQYFGPGTRLTVL.

This clone came up a few times. The chain has TRBV7-4 and TRBJ2-5, with no clear D. Trimming pared 2 bases from V and 8 bases from J, leaving 12 bases between. The CDR3 runs to 13 residues. CDR1 is SGHVT, CDR2 SQSDAQ, per germline. For the CDR3, the DNA is TGTGCCAGCAGCTTACGGACCCCCATAACCCAGTACTTC. Translating gives CASSLRTPITQYF.

This CDR3 is CASRDWSSYNEQFF. The CDR3 DNA is TGTGCCAGCAGGGACTGGAGCTCCTACAATGAGCAGTTCTTC. J is TRBJ2-1 and V is TRBV2; D possibly corresponds to TRBD2 (5 bases). The CDR3 is made up of 14 amino acids. Trimming left V 6 bases short and J 0 bases short, with 9 bases between. Germline V lookup: CDR1 SNHLY, CDR2 FYNNEI.

Here the CDR3 reads CASSSLYEQYF. The CDR3 bases are TGTGCCAGCAGTTCCCTGTACGAGCAGTACTTC. V and J are TRBV2 and TRBJ2-7; unclear D gene. The CDR3 totals 11 residues. Per germline, CDR1 SNHLY and CDR2 FYNNEI. V lost 5 bases and J 4 bases, leaving 6 bases between the germline ends. Complete variable domain (other parts from reference TRBV2 and TRBJ2-7): EPEVTQTPSHQVTQMGQEVILRCVPISNHLYFYWYRQILGQKVEFLVSFYNNEISEKSEIFDDQFSVERPDGSNFTLKIRSTKLEDSAMYFCASSSLYEQYFGPGTRLTVT.

This chain links TRBV25-1 with TRBJ2-1; D is uncertain. The CDR3 is made up of 10 amino acids. V gave up 4 bases and J gave up 7 bases, with 2 bases separating them. Germline CDR1 and CDR2: MGHDK and SYGVNS. The CDR3 sequence is CASSANEQFF. In nucleotides, the CDR3 is TGTGCCAGCAGTGCTAATGAGCAGTTCTTC.

The chain is built from TRBV11-3 and TRBJ2-1; D not certain. Germline V CDR1 and CDR2: SGHNT, YENEEA. The CDR3 has 14 amino acids. V lost 1 base and J lost 6, with 10 bases in between. Here the CDR3 DNA reads TGTGCCAGCAGCTTAGGGGTTATGGGCAATGAGCAGTTCTTC. Translating it yields CASSLGVMGNEQFF.

This clone was found a few times. The genes are TRBV2 and TRBJ1-5; D uncertain. The CDR3 covers 15 residues. Between the trimmed V and J ends, which lost 3 bases and 2 bases, there was a span of 11 bases. From germline, CDR1 is SNHLY and CDR2 FYNNEI. The DNA of the CDR3 is TGTGCCAGCAGTGAGTCGGGAATGGGCAATCAGCCCCAGCATTTT. Translating it yields CASSESGMGNQPQHF.

The gene calls are TRBV2 and TRBJ2-5, with TRBD2 matching over 8 bases. The V gene end was trimmed by 8 bases and the J gene end by 5 bases; junction bases not matched to a gene: 10. The V gene's germline CDR1 is SNHLY and CDR2 FYNNEI. The CDR3 totals 14 residues. CDR3 nucleotide sequence: TGTGCCAGCGGGTGGCGGGGGGCCCGGGAGACCCAGTACTTC. Residues: CASGWRGARETQYF.

The rearrangement uses TRBV28 and TRBJ1-4; a possible D gene is TRBD1 (5 bases). The germline CDR1 and CDR2 sequences are MDHEN and SYDVKM. V gave up 1 base and J gave up 6 bases, with 21 bases separating them. The CDR3 runs 18 residues. The CDR3 nucleotides read TGTGCCAGCAGTTTATACAACCTCGGGACGGTGCAGGATGAAAAACTGTTTTTT. It is translated as CASSLYNLGTVQDEKLFF.

V is TRBV7-2 and J is TRBJ2-7; D is unresolved. V was pared by 10 bases and J by 1 base, with 14 bases between. Germline V gene lookup returns CDR1 SGHTA and CDR2 FQGNSA. This CDR3 is built from 13 residues. The CDR3 here is CANTNSDSYEQYF. The CDR3 coding sequence is TGTGCCAACACAAACAGCGATTCCTACGAGCAGTACTTC.

V and J are TRBV9 and TRBJ2-5; D remains ambiguous. Germline CDR1 SGDLS, CDR2 YYNGEE. V shed 0 bases and J shed 5 bases, with 14 bases lying between them. This CDR3 is built from 15 residues. CDR3 in DNA: TGTGCCAGCAGCGTAGGGGCGACGAGTAAGGAGACCCAGTACTTC. The encoded protein is CASSVGATSKETQYF. The complete variable domain, with remaining parts taken from reference TRBV9 and TRBJ2-5, reads DSGVTQTPKHLITATGQRVTLRCSPRSGDLSVYWYQQSLDQGLQFLIQYYNGEERAKGNILERFSAQQFPDLHSELNLSSLELGDSALYFCASSVGATSKETQYFGPGTRLLVL.

This sequence joins TRBV7-2 and TRBJ2-1; the D is unclear. Trimming took 3 bases from V and 1 from J, leaving 10 bases between them. Germline V CDR1 and CDR2: SGHTA, FQGNSA. The CDR3 spans 15 residues. The CDR3 DNA is TGTGCCAGCAGCTTGCAGAATCCATCCTACAATGAGCAGTTCTTC. This gives the protein CASSLQNPSYNEQFF.

This clone was picked up one time. This chain joins TRBV2 and TRBJ2-1; TRBD2 agrees at 14 bases. Germline trimming cut 6 bases from V and 9 bases from J; bases unmatched to any gene: 7. Germline-derived CDR1 and CDR2 are SNHLY and FYNNEI. The CDR3 runs 15 residues. The CDR3 protein is CASSTGTSGRGEQFF. The CDR3 DNA is TGTGCCAGCAGCACCGGGACTAGCGGGAGAGGTGAGCAGTTCTTC.

The rearrangement joins TRBV15 to TRBJ2-3; D is undetermined. The CDR3 covers 14 residues. From germline, CDR1 is LNHNV and CDR2 YYDKDF (reference sequence). V was pared by 0 bases and J by 3 bases, with 7 bases between. This chain's CDR3 is CATSRDTTTDTQYF. CDR3 nucleotide sequence: TGTGCCACCAGCAGAGATACGACTACAGATACGCAGTATTTT.

The chain links TRBV4-3 to TRBJ2-1; a weak D match, TRBD2 (6 bases). V was cut by 1 base and J by 3 bases, with 19 bases left in between. Germline CDR1 is LGHNA and CDR2 is YSLEER. CDR3 length: 18 residues. The CDR3 region has the DNA TGCGCCAGCAGCCAAGCCCCATCCACGGGACTCTACTACAATGAGCAGTTCTTC. Amino acid sequence: CASSQAPSTGLYYNEQFF.

The chain recombines TRBV7-2 with TRBJ2-1; D remains ambiguous. CDR3 length equals 16 residues. Germline V CDR1 and CDR2: SGHTA, FQGNSA. V gave up 1 base and J gave up 8 bases, with 18 bases separating them. CDR3 protein: CASSLDLAAESDEQFF. CDR3 nucleotides: TGTGCCAGCAGCTTAGACTTAGCCGCGGAATCCGATGAGCAGTTCTTC.